The 14 T cell receptor beta chains given below trace back to one sample, sequenced in a study of T cell changes during pregnancy in multiple sclerosis. Profiling relied on immunoSEQ multiplex PCR, and the TCRdb table lists in-frame clones only, not all of them. The table has 70,000 to 80,000 clones, roughly 91% seen once. The sequenced sample was peripheral blood, obtained in the first trimester of pregnancy. Every receptor here comes from a female donor with multiple sclerosis, enrolled in a pregnancy study.

This sequence joins TRBV7-2 and TRBJ2-3; D is undetermined. Germline V gives CDR1 SGHTA, CDR2 FQGNSA. The CDR3 is made up of 16 amino acids. V lost 3 bases, J lost 4 bases, and 17 bases lay in between. This CDR3 reads CASSFQSSRTADTQYF. CDR3 DNA: TGTGCCAGCAGCTTTCAATCATCCAGAACCGCAGATACGCAGTATTTT.

This chain joins TRBV14 and TRBJ2-7, with TRBD2 matching over 7 bases. The CDR3 is 14 residues long. CDR1 SGHDN and CDR2 FVKESK come from the germline V gene. The J segment lost 4 bases and the V segment lost 4 bases, leaving 7 bases of the junction unmatched. DNA of the CDR3: TGTGCCAGCAGCCCCGGGACTACCCCTTACGAGCAGTACTTC. It yields the protein CASSPGTTPYEQYF. Full variable domain (outside the CDR3, taken from reference TRBV14 and TRBJ2-7): EAGVTQFPSHSVIEKGQTVTLRCDPISGHDNLYWYRRVMGKEIKFLLHFVKESKQDESGMPNNRFLAERTGGTYSTLKVQPAELEDSGVYFCASSPGTTPYEQYFGPGTRLTVT.

This chain joins TRBV4-3 and TRBJ2-1; 11 bases fit TRBD1. Germline V CDR1 and CDR2: LGHNA, YSLEER. CDR3 length: 17 residues. The J segment lost 8 bases and the V segment lost 1 base, leaving 10 bases of the junction unmatched. CDR3 residues: CASSQAGRDRGIYEQFF. CDR3 DNA sequence: TGCGCCAGCAGCCAAGCTGGCCGGGACAGGGGGATCTATGAGCAGTTCTTC.

The rearrangement links TRBV7-8 to TRBJ2-7; possibly TRBD1 for D (5 bases). CDR1 and CDR2 (germline): SGHVS, FQNEAQ. The CDR3 consists of 14 residues. Trimming took 2 bases from V and 0 from J, leaving 8 bases between them. Here the CDR3 DNA reads TGTGCCAGCAGCTTAACAGACAGCTCCTACGAGCAGTACTTC. Translating gives CASSLTDSSYEQYF.

The chain is built from TRBV7-9 and TRBJ2-7; TRBD1 matches 7 bases. The germline V gene has CDR1 SEHNR and CDR2 FQNEAQ (reference sequence). The CDR3 is 14 amino acids. J was trimmed by 3 bases and V by 5 bases; bases with no gene match: 7. CDR3 sequence: CASSPSGQRYEQYF. The CDR3 DNA follows: TGTGCCAGCAGCCCCTCGGGACAGCGCTACGAGCAGTACTTC.

The rearrangement links TRBV5-8 to TRBJ2-2; 11 nucleotides match TRBD2. Germline lookup yields CDR1 SGHTS and CDR2 YDEGEE. This CDR3 has 20 residues. V gave up 0 bases and J gave up 4 bases; unmatched junction bases: 14. The CDR3, as DNA: TGTGCCAGCAGCTTGGAATATAGGCTAGCGGGAGGCCTGAGCACCGGGGAGCTGTTTTTT. Translating it yields CASSLEYRLAGGLSTGELFF.

Here the CDR3 reads CASSPGTGDEKLFF. The CDR3 nucleotides are TGTGCCAGCAGCCCCGGGACAGGGGATGAAAAACTGTTTTTT. This rearrangement joins TRBV7-9 to TRBJ1-4; 10 bases line up with TRBD1. The V gene's germline CDR1 is SEHNR and CDR2 FQNEAQ (reference sequence). The CDR3 sequence is 14 residues long. V shed 5 bases and J 6 bases; nucleotides not matched to a gene: 3. The whole variable domain, remainder taken from reference TRBV7-9 and TRBJ1-4, is DTGVSQNPRHKITKRGQNVTFRCDPISEHNRLYWYRQTLGQGPEFLTYFQNEAQLEKSRLLSDRFSAERPKGSFSTLEIQRTEQGDSAMYLCASSPGTGDEKLFFGSGTQLSVL.

The CDR3 loop is CSVGGLAGALYNEQFF. The CDR3 coding sequence is TGCAGCGTTGGAGGACTAGCGGGGGCCCTCTACAATGAGCAGTTCTTC. J is TRBJ2-1 and V is TRBV29-1; 13 bases agree with TRBD2. This CDR3 contains 16 residues. Germline assignment: CDR1 SQVTM and CDR2 ANQGSEA. Trimming took 4 bases from V and 3 from J; bases not matched to a gene: 6.

This chain connects TRBV10-3 to TRBJ2-3, with D perhaps TRBD1 (5 bases). Germline loops: CDR1 ENHRY, CDR2 SYGVKD. The CDR3 is made up of 12 amino acids. The V end lost 5 bases, the J end lost 3 bases, and 6 bases lay between the germline ends. CDR3 sequence: CAISQGTDTQYF. CDR3 coding DNA: TGTGCCATCAGTCAGGGTACAGATACGCAGTATTTT.

This chain links TRBV14 with TRBJ1-1; the match to TRBD1 covers 7 bases. V gave up 2 bases and J gave up 1 base; unmatched junction bases: 16. The CDR3 contains 19 residues. Germline-derived CDR1 and CDR2 are SGHDN and FVKESK. The CDR3 loop is CASSQQRTGPGLGNTEAFF. DNA for the CDR3: TGTGCCAGCAGCCAACAAAGGACAGGTCCCGGATTGGGGAACACTGAAGCTTTCTTT.

The V call is TRBV19, the J call TRBJ1-5; D might be TRBD1 (5 bases). This CDR3 spans 16 amino acids. Trimming removed 1 base from V and 3 bases from J, with 13 bases in between. Per germline, CDR1 LNHDA and CDR2 SQIVND (reference sequence). The CDR3 DNA reads as TGTGCCAGTAGTATAGTGCGGGGGGGAAACAATCAGCCCCAGCATTTT. Its protein is CASSIVRGGNNQPQHF.

This chain joins TRBV4-1 and TRBJ2-3; a possible D gene is TRBD1 (5 bases). V was trimmed by 0 bases and J by 5 bases, leaving 15 bases between them. The CDR3 spans 16 residues. CDR1 is MGHRA and CDR2 is YSYEKL in the germline V gene. CDR3 sequence reads: CASSQDDSPTVDTQYF. For the CDR3, the DNA is TGCGCCAGCAGCCAAGATGACAGCCCCACCGTAGATACGCAGTATTTT.

CDR3 region: CASSLAAASQETQYF. The CDR3 bases are TGCGCCAGCAGCTTGGCCGCGGCCAGCCAAGAGACCCAGTACTTC. The chain carries TRBV5-1 and TRBJ2-5; no reliable D call. With 0 bases removed from V and 1 base from J, the gap between germline ends came to 10 bases. This CDR3 contains 15 residues. Germline-derived CDR1 and CDR2 are SGHRS and YFSETQ.

The chain recombines TRBV6-5 with TRBJ2-1; TRBD1 might be the D (5 bases). This CDR3 has 14 residues. Germline CDR1 and CDR2: MNHEY and SVGAGI. Between the trimmed V and J ends, which lost 6 bases and 6 bases, there was a span of 15 bases. The CDR3 spells CASRRQGFGNEQFF. CDR3 DNA: TGTGCCAGCAGGCGCCAGGGTTTCGGCAATGAGCAGTTCTTC.